These 26 T cell receptor beta chains were sequenced from one sample in a study of blood T cell repertoires in COVID-19. Profiled with immunoSEQ multiplex PCR; TCRdb holds only in-frame clones, not every one. The profile shows around 160,000 clones, 85% of them singletons. Sequencing used peripheral blood. The receptor set was obtained from a woman aged 35 to 49 with active or convalescent COVID-19.

The J gene is TRBJ1-1, the V gene TRBV7-9, with a tentative D call TRBD1 (6 bases). The V gene's germline CDR1 is SEHNR and CDR2 FQNEAQ (reference sequence). The CDR3 runs 15 residues. With 6 bases removed from V and 4 bases from J, the gap between germline ends came to 18 bases. The CDR3 reads CASSQSGESGTEAFF. The CDR3 coding sequence is TGTGCCAGCAGTCAATCAGGGGAATCGGGCACTGAAGCTTTCTTT. Together with reference TRBV7-9 and TRBJ1-1, the CDR3 gives the full variable domain: DTGVSQNPRHKITKRGQNVTFRCDPISEHNRLYWYRQTLGQGPEFLTYFQNEAQLEKSRLLSDRFSAERPKGSFSTLEIQRTEQGDSAMYLCASSQSGESGTEAFFGQGTRLTVV.

The chain has TRBV9 and TRBJ1-1, with 7 nucleotides matching TRBD1. CDR3 length equals 14 residues. Germline CDR1 is SGDLS and CDR2 is YYNGEE. With V trimmed by 0 bases and J by 4 bases, 3 bases remained unmatched. Here the CDR3 reads CASSVDTGATEAFF. As DNA, the CDR3 is TGTGCCAGCAGCGTAGACACAGGGGCCACTGAAGCTTTCTTT.

This chain connects TRBV28 to TRBJ1-5, with a possible D match to TRBD1 (5 bases). This CDR3 has 14 residues. The V gene's germline CDR1 is MDHEN and CDR2 SYDVKM. Between the trimmed V and J ends, which lost 8 bases and 9 bases, there was a span of 20 bases. As DNA, the CDR3 is TGTGCCAGCCTCGTGGGGGGACCTCAATCGCCCCAGCATTTT. Protein sequence: CASLVGGPQSPQHF.

This sequence joins TRBV28 and TRBJ1-2, with TRBD1 identical over 7 bases. The V segment lost 6 bases and the J segment 2 bases; nucleotides outside the gene matches: 0. This CDR3 contains 12 residues. The germline CDR1 and CDR2 sequences are MDHEN and SYDVKM. The CDR3 region has the DNA TGTGCCAGCAGGGGACAGAACTATGGCTACACCTTC. It codes for CASRGQNYGYTF.

The chain is built from TRBV13 and TRBJ1-2; weak D call: TRBD1 (5 bases). CDR1 is PRHDT, CDR2 FYEKMQ, per germline (reference sequence). V lost 5 bases and J 4 bases, leaving 17 bases between the germline ends. The CDR3 totals 15 residues. DNA for the CDR3: TGTGCCAGCAGCCCCTTGGGGGGGATGGCCTATGGCTACACCTTC. Translation gives CASSPLGGMAYGYTF.

This rearrangement joins TRBV14 to TRBJ1-2, with a tentative D call TRBD1 (6 bases). Germline V gives CDR1 SGHDN, CDR2 FVKESK. The V end was cut by 6 bases, the J end by 6 bases, with 14 bases between. The CDR3 extends over 13 amino acids. CDR3 nucleotide sequence: TGTGCCAGCAGGGACAGCGGAGCTCATGGCTACACCTTC. Residues: CASRDSGAHGYTF.

This chain links TRBV19 with TRBJ1-3; D is unresolved. V was clipped by 6 bases and J by 4 bases, with 13 bases between them. The CDR3 loop spans 14 amino acids. Looked up from germline, CDR1 is LNHDA and CDR2 is SQIVND (reference sequence). CDR3 loop: CASSDSGTGNTIYF. As DNA, the CDR3 is TGTGCCAGTAGCGATTCAGGAACGGGAAACACCATATATTTT.

This clone appeared a few times. The rearrangement uses TRBV7-9 and TRBJ1-1; D remains unclear. Per the germline V gene, CDR1 is SEHNR and CDR2 is FQNEAQ (reference sequence). V was cut by 0 bases and J by 5 bases, with 10 bases left in between. The CDR3 is made up of 14 amino acids. CDR3 DNA: TGTGCCAGCAGCTTAGCCTCAACGGGGACTGAAGCTTTCTTT. Translated: CASSLASTGTEAFF.

In this sample, this clone turned up once. V gene TRBV28 combines with J gene TRBJ1-2, with 9 positions matching TRBD1. The germline V gene has CDR1 MDHEN and CDR2 SYDVKM. The V segment lost 6 bases and the J segment 1 base; nucleotides outside the gene matches: 6. The CDR3 loop spans 15 amino acids. The CDR3 loop reads CASSTGGVGNYGYTF. CDR3 in DNA: TGTGCCAGCAGCACAGGGGGCGTTGGTAACTATGGCTACACCTTC.

The rearrangement links TRBV5-6 to TRBJ1-1; no reliable D call. The germline V and J ends were trimmed by 2 bases and 2 bases, with 10 bases remaining between them. The V gene's germline CDR1 is SGHDT and CDR2 YYEEEE. The CDR3 is 14 amino acids. The CDR3 nucleotides read TGTGCCAGCAGCTTATTGTCGCGAAACACTGAAGCTTTCTTT. Its translation is CASSLLSRNTEAFF.

The chain joins TRBV4-3 to TRBJ1-2; D possibly corresponds to TRBD1 (5 bases). The CDR3 length is 17 residues. V dropped 0 bases and J dropped 0 bases, with 14 bases sitting between them. The germline V gene has CDR1 LGHNA and CDR2 YSLEER. The CDR3 DNA reads as TGCGCCAGCAGCCAAGATCGGGCGGGACGGCCTAACTATGGCTACACCTTC. Protein: CASSQDRAGRPNYGYTF.

This rearrangement joins TRBV24-1 to TRBJ2-7, with 9 bases that match TRBD1. Germline V lookup: CDR1 KGHDR, CDR2 SFDVKD. Trimming took 3 bases from V and 9 from J; bases not matched to a gene: 8. The CDR3 has 14 amino acids. CDR3 in amino acids: CATSDNRGPGGQYF. In DNA form, the CDR3 reads TGTGCCACCAGTGATAACAGGGGGCCCGGTGGGCAGTACTTC.

The chain joins TRBV9 to TRBJ2-5; weak D call: TRBD2 (7 bases). There are 14 residues in the CDR3. The germline V gene encodes CDR1 SGDLS and CDR2 YYNGEE. Trimming cost V 3 bases and J 8 bases, with 17 bases left between them. CDR3 sequence: CASSAGLRGVTQYF. CDR3 bases: TGTGCCAGCAGCGCGGGACTAAGGGGGGTAACCCAGTACTTC.

The rearrangement links TRBV5-1 to TRBJ1-1; 7 positions agree with TRBD1. Losses at the gene ends were 0 bases for V and 0 bases for J; bases not matched to a gene: 2. The CDR3 extends over 15 amino acids. Germline assignment: CDR1 SGHRS and CDR2 YFSETQ. For the CDR3, the DNA is TGCGCCAGCAGCTTGGTACAGGGGCTGAACACTGAAGCTTTCTTT. It is translated as CASSLVQGLNTEAFF.

V usage is TRBV27 and J usage is TRBJ1-1; a weak D match, TRBD1 (5 bases). The V gene's germline CDR1 is MNHEY and CDR2 SMNVEV (reference sequence). There are 15 residues in the CDR3. V gave up 0 bases and J gave up 11 bases, with 19 bases separating them. DNA for the CDR3: TGTGCCAGCAGTTTATCGACTGGGGGGTTCGGGGCGGCTTTCTTT. It encodes CASSLSTGGFGAAFF.

J is TRBJ2-7 and V is TRBV28, with TRBD2 matching 7 bases. This CDR3 comprises 14 residues. In germline, CDR1 is MDHEN, CDR2 SYDVKM. V was clipped by 6 bases and J by 6 bases; unmatched bases: 11. CDR3 amino acids: CASSSSGGRSEQYF. Written as DNA, the CDR3 is TGTGCCAGCAGCTCTAGCGGTGGAAGAAGCGAGCAGTACTTC.

The rearrangement links TRBV7-9 to TRBJ2-7; D is possibly TRBD2 (5 bases). This CDR3 spans 12 amino acids. V was trimmed by 5 bases and J by 6 bases, leaving 11 bases between them. The V gene's germline CDR1 is SEHNR and CDR2 FQNEAQ (reference sequence). CDR3 nucleotide sequence: TGTGCCAGCAGCCCGGACTGGCGCGAGCAGTACTTC. This sequence encodes CASSPDWREQYF.

This clone showed up just a few times. This chain connects TRBV29-1 to TRBJ2-7; the match to TRBD2 covers 10 bases. The V segment lost 6 bases and the J segment 3 bases; nucleotides outside the gene matches: 5. Germline V lookup: CDR1 SQVTM, CDR2 ANQGSEA. CDR3 length equals 13 residues. CDR3 sequence: CSVGTSEIYEQYF. As DNA, the CDR3 is TGCAGCGTCGGGACTAGCGAAATCTACGAGCAGTACTTC.

The CDR3 DNA sequence: TGTGCCAGCTCACCCTCTAGCGGGAGGTTAAATACGCAGTATTTT. It codes for CASSPSSGRLNTQYF. V gene TRBV18 combines with J gene TRBJ2-3; 11 nucleotides agree with TRBD2. This CDR3 has 15 amino acids. The ends lost 3 bases at V and 7 bases at J; junction bases unmatched: 6. Germline V CDR1 and CDR2: KGHSH, LQKENI.

The chain links TRBV10-3 to TRBJ1-5; 9 bases agree with TRBD1. V lost 8 bases to trimming and J lost 4 bases; unmatched junction nucleotides: 6. The CDR3 has 14 residues. Germline values: CDR1 ENHRY, CDR2 SYGVKD. The CDR3 DNA is TGTGCCATCGCTGCACAGGGGGCAAATCAGCCCCAGCATTTT. This translates into CAIAAQGANQPQHF.

This chain links TRBV15 with TRBJ1-2, with D unclear. Germline loops: CDR1 LNHNV, CDR2 YYDKDF (reference sequence). The CDR3 length is 17 residues. V lost 7 bases, J lost 2 bases, and 23 bases lay in between. The CDR3 loop is CATKADLGVRSNYGYTF. The CDR3 DNA is TGTGCCACCAAGGCGGACCTGGGAGTACGGTCCAACTATGGCTACACCTTC.

The J gene is TRBJ1-2, the V gene TRBV27; no firm D call. CDR3 length: 13 residues. V was shortened by 6 bases and J by 8 bases, with 16 bases between the two germline ends. The germline gives CDR1 MNHEY, CDR2 SMNVEV (reference sequence). The CDR3 spells CASRLPSSEGYTF. The CDR3 DNA reads TGTGCCAGCAGGCTGCCAAGCTCGGAGGGCTACACCTTC.

This clone was seen once. The chain has TRBV7-9 and TRBJ1-1, with 8 nucleotides matching TRBD1. This CDR3 comprises 14 residues. With V trimmed by 5 bases and J by 4 bases, 6 bases remained unmatched. Germline CDR1 reads SEHNR; CDR2 reads FQNEAQ (reference sequence). CDR3 loop: CASSRGQERTEAFF. The CDR3 DNA sequence: TGTGCCAGCAGCCGGGGACAGGAACGCACTGAAGCTTTCTTT.

The V gene is TRBV19, the J gene TRBJ1-3, with D tentatively TRBD1 (6 bases). The CDR3 has 15 residues. CDR1 is LNHDA and CDR2 is SQIVND in the germline V gene (reference sequence). V was shortened by 6 bases and J by 3 bases, with 15 bases between the two germline ends. The CDR3 loop is CASRPQGMDGNTIYF. The DNA of the CDR3 is TGTGCCAGTAGACCACAGGGAATGGATGGAAACACCATATATTTT.

This clone was found once. The chain combines TRBV28 with TRBJ1-5; D call uncertain. CDR3 length equals 12 residues. Germline V gene data show CDR1 as MDHEN and CDR2 as SYDVKM. Trimming took 7 bases from V and 3 from J, leaving 7 bases between them. CDR3 loop: CASTTNNQPQHF. The CDR3 region has the DNA TGTGCCAGCACCACAAACAATCAGCCCCAGCATTTT.

The rearrangement joins TRBV27 to TRBJ1-2; the D is unclear. Trimming took 2 bases from V and 5 from J, leaving 15 bases between them. Germline V gene sequence: CDR1 MNHEY, CDR2 SMNVEV (reference sequence). CDR3 length: 15 amino acids. CDR3 nucleotides: TGTGCCAGCAGTTTAGCAGGAGGCTTGGAATATGGCTACACCTTC. Its protein is CASSLAGGLEYGYTF.